Included here is one TCR beta chain sequence, with context. This CDR3 is 12 amino acids long. V shed 6 bases and J shed 7 bases, with 13 bases lying between them. Clones were read by immunoSEQ multiplex PCR, and TCRdb kept only the in-frame ones, dropping some. In the table there are about 150,000 clones, 80% to 95% of which are singletons. The entry originates in a study of control samples from healthy donors and cancer patients. Sequencing input: blood. The chain is built from TRBV12-3 or TRBV12-4 and TRBJ2-7, with D unclear. This TCR was recovered from a woman in her forties in good health. The CDR3 loop is CASSAITREQYF. DNA for the CDR3: TGTGCCAGCAGCGCTATAACAAGGGAGCAGTACTTC.